This T cell receptor beta chain was captured by sequencing in a study of beta chain features in type 1 diabetes. Whole-study results and caveats: A definitive answer on HLA type influencing TCRB rearrangement was not reached here. Researchers report that Type 1 diabetes patients had moderately but significantly shorter TCRB CDR3s across all four CD4+ subsets.

Per donor, one heparinised blood draw averaged around 0.12 L. Based on CD45RO/CCR7/CD25/CD127/CD95/CD27, CD4+ regulatory, stem cell-like memory, naive and central memory cells were sorted. Every bit of the isolated RNA underwent reverse transcription, so sequencing read expressed TCRB transcripts. Assay used: immunoSEQ multiplex PCR; TCRdb lists only in-frame clones, some missing. The data contain about 230,000 clones, around 9.6% of them seen just once; the ten biggest clones take up 0.03% to 0.04%. The CDR3 totals 17 residues. Trimming took 0 bases from V and 2 from J; bases not matched to a gene: 7. Germline lookup yields CDR1 SGDLS and CDR2 YYNGEE. In the case of this clone: Its specificity is not known.

The chain employs TRBV9 and TRBJ2-3, with TRBD2 matching 9 bases. The sequenced sample was naive CD4+ T cells from blood. This TCR came from a woman aged 18-30 years in good health. CDR3 coding DNA: TGTGCCAGCAGCGTAGCTCGGCTAGCGGGGAACACAGATACGCAGTATTTT. It codes for CASSVARLAGNTDTQYF.